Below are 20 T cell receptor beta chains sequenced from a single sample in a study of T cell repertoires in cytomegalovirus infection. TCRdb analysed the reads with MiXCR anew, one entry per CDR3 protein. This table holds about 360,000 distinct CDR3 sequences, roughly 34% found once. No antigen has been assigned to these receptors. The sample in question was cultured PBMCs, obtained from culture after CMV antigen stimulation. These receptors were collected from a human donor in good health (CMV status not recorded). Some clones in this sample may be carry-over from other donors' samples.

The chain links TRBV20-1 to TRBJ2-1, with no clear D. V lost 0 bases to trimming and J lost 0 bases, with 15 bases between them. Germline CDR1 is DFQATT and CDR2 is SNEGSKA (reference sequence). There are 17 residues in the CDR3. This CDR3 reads CSARDSEGASSYNEQFF. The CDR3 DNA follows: TGCAGTGCTAGAGATTCCGAAGGCGCGAGCTCCTACAATGAGCAGTTCTTC.

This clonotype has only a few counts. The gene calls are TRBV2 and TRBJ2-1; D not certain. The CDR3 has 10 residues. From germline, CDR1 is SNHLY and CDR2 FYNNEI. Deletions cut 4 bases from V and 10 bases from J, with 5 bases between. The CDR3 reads CASSGPEQFF. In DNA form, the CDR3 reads TGTGCCAGCAGTGGGCCCGAGCAGTTCTTC.

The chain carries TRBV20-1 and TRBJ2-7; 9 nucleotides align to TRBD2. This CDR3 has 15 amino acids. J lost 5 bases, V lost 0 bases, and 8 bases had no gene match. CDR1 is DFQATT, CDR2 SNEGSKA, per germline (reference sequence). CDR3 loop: CSARDRRREGDEQYF. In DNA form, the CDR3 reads TGCAGTGCTAGAGATAGGAGGCGGGAGGGGGACGAGCAGTACTTC.

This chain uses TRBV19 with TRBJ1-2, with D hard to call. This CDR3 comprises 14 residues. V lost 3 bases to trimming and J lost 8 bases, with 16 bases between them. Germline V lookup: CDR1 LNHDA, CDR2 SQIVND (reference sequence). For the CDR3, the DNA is TGTGCCAGTAGTATTACGGGAAACTATTGGGGCTACACCTTC. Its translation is CASSITGNYWGYTF.

The CDR3 is CASSLPGSFEQYF. The CDR3 region has the DNA TGTGCCAGCAGCTTACCCGGGAGCTTCGAGCAGTACTTC. The V call is TRBV7-9, the J call TRBJ2-7; possible D gene TRBD2, 6 bases. The germline V and J ends were trimmed by 2 bases and 6 bases, with 11 bases remaining between them. Germline loops: CDR1 SEHNR, CDR2 FQNEAQ (reference sequence). The CDR3 totals 13 residues.

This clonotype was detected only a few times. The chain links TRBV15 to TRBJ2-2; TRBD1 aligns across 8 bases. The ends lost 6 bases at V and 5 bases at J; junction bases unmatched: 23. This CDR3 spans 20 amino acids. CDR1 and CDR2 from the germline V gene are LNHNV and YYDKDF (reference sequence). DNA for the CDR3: TGTGCCACCAGGGGGGATGAAATTGGACAGGGACGATCGTGGACCGGGGAGCTGTTTTTT. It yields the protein CATRGDEIGQGRSWTGELFF.

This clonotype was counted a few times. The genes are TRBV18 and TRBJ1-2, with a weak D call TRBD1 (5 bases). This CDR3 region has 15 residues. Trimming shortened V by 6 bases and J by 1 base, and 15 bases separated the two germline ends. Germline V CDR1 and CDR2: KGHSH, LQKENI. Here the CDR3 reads CASSARGHLNYGYTF. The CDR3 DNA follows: TGTGCCAGCTCCGCACGGGGCCACCTTAACTATGGCTACACCTTC.

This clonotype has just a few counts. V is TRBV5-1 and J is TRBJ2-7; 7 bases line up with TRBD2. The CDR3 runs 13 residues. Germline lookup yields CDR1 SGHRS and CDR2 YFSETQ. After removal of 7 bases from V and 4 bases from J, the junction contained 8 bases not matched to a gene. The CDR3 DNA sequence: TGCGCCAGCGCAGCGGGAAGTGGATACGAGCAGTACTTC. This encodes CASAAGSGYEQYF.

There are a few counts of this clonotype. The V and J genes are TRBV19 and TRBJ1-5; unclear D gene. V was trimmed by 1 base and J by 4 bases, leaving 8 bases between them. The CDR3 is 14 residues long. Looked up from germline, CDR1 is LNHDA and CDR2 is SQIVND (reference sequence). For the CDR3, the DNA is TGTGCCAGTAGTATAGTTTGGGGAAATCAGCCCCAGCATTTT. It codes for CASSIVWGNQPQHF.

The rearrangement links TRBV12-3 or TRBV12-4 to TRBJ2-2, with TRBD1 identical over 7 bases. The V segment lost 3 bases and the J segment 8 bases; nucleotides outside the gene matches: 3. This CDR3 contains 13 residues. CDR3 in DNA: TGTGCCAGCAGTTTTAGACAGGGTGGGGAGCTGTTTTTT. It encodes CASSFRQGGELFF.

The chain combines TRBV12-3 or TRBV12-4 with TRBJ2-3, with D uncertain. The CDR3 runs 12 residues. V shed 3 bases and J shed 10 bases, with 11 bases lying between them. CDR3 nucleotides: TGTGCCAGCAGTTTGGGCAGCCTTCCGCAGTATTTT. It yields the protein CASSLGSLPQYF.

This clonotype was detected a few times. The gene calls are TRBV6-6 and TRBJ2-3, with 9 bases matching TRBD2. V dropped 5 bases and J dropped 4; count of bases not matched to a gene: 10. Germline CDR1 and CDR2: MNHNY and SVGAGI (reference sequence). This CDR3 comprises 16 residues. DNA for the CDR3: TGTGCCAGCAGTCACCATAGCGGGAGTACGGCAGATACGCAGTATTTT. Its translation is CASSHHSGSTADTQYF.

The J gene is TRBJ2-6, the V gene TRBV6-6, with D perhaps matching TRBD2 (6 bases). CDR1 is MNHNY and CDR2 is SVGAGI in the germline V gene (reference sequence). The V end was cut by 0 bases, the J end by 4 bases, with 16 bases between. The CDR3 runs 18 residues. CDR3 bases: TGTGCCAGCAGTTACTCGCGGGCGGGGAGAACGGGGGCCAACGTCCTGACTTTC. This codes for CASSYSRAGRTGANVLTF.

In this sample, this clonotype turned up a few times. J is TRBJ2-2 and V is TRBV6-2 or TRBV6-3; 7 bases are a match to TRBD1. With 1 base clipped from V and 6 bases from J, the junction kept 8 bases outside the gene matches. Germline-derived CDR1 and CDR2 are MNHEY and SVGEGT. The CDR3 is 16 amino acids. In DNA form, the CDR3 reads TGTGCCAGCAGTTACTATTCGGACGACAGGGCCGGGGAGCTGTTTTTT. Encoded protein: CASSYYSDDRAGELFF.

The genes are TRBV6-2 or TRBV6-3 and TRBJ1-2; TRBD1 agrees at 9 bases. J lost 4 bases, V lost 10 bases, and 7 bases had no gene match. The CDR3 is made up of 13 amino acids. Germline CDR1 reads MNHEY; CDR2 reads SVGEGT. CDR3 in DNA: TGTGCCACCCTCCGACAGGGGGTCTATGGCTACACCTTC. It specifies CATLRQGVYGYTF.

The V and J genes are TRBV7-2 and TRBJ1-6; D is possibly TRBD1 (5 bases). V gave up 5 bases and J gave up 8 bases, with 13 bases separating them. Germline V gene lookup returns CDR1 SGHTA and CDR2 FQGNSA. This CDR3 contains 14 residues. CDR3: CASSQGETHSPLHF. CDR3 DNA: TGTGCCAGCAGCCAAGGGGAGACGCATTCACCCCTCCACTTT.

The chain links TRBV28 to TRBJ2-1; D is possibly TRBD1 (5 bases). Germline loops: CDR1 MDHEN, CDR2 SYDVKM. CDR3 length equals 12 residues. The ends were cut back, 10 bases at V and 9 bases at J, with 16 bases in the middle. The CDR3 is CAINEQGREQFF. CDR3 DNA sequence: TGTGCCATCAATGAGCAGGGTCGTGAGCAGTTCTTC. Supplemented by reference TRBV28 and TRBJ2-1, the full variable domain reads DVKVTQSSRYLVKRTGEKVFLECVQDMDHENMFWYRQDPGLGLRLIYFSYDVKMKEKGDIPEGYSVSREKKERFSLILESASTNQTSMYLCAINEQGREQFFGPGTRLTVL.

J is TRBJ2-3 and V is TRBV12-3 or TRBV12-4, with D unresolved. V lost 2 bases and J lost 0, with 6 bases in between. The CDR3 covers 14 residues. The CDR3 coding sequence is TGTGCCAGCAGTTTACGGGTTAGCACAGATACGCAGTATTTT. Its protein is CASSLRVSTDTQYF.

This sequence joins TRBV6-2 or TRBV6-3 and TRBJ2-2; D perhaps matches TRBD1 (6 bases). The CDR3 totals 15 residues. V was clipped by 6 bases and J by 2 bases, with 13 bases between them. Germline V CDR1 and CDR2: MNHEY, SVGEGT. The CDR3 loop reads CASRPGHGNTGELFF. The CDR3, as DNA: TGTGCCAGCAGACCGGGACACGGAAACACCGGGGAGCTGTTTTTT.

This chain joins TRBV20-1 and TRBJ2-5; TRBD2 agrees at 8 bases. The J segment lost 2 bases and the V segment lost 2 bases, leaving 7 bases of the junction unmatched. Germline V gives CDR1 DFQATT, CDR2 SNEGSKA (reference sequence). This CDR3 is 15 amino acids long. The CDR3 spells CSARLLAGGQETQYF. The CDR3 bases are TGCAGTGCTAGATTGCTAGCGGGCGGACAAGAGACCCAGTACTTC.